This T cell receptor (beta chain) was observed in a study of blood T cells in healthy people across ages. A second PCR, run for about 6 to 11 cycles, used a sample-barcoded 5' primer plus a J-beta primer mix. A template-switch adaptor that had 12 random nucleotides put a tag on each cDNA molecule. TCRdb passed the 5' RACE reads through MiXCR, listing each CDR3 protein once. The sample has hundreds of thousands of distinct CDR3 sequences, roughly 53% seen once; the top ten hold approximately 37%. Trimming took 3 bases from V and 4 from J; bases not matched to a gene: 11. Germline lookup yields CDR1 DFQATT and CDR2 SNEGSKA (reference sequence). CDR3 length: 15 amino acids. Study-wide findings and caveats: Expanded clonotype shifts may have been confounded, as the donors had an unknown CMV status.

This clonotype has only a few counts. Its cognate antigen is unknown. The individuals who served as donors were healthy Caucasians living in Russia, aged roughly 6 to 90. The receptor's source is a man in his sixties in good health. This chain joins TRBV20-1 and TRBJ1-2, with 7 bases that match TRBD1. Input material: blood. Here the CDR3 reads CSARGTEGSGYGYTF. In DNA form, the CDR3 reads TGCAGTGCTAGGGGGACAGAGGGTTCCGGCTATGGCTACACCTTC.